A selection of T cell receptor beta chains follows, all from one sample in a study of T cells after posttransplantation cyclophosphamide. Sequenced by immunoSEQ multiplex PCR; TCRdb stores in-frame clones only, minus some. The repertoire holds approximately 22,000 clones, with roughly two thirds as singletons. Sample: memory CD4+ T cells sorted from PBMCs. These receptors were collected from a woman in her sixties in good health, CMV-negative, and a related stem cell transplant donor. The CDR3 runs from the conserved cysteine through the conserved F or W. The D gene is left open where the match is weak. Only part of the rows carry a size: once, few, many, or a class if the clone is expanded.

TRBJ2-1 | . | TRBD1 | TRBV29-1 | CSVCFGTAYNEQFF | TGCAGCGTTTGCTTCGGGACAGCTTACAATGAGCAGTTCTTC
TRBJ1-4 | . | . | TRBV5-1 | CASSPTRGEKLFF | TGCGCCAGCAGCCCCACCCGAGGGGAAAAACTGTTTTTT
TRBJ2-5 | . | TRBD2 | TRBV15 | CATSVTSGQETQYF | TGTGCCACCAGCGTTACTAGCGGACAAGAGACCCAGTACTTC
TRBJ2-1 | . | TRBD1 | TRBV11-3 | CASSLIPGTGGNEQFF | TGTGCCAGCAGCTTGATCCCGGGGACAGGGGGCAATGAGCAGTTCTTC
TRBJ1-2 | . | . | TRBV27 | CASSLLPSYGYTF | TGTGCCAGCAGTTTGCTCCCTAGTTATGGCTACACCTTC
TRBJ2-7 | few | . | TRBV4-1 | CASSQDSGSSEQYF | TGTGCCAGCAGCCAAGACAGTGGCTCCTCCGAGCAGTACTTC
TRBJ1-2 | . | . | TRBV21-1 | CASSKGPEETNYGYTF | TGTGCCAGCAGCAAAGGGCCAGAGGAAACTAACTATGGCTACACCTTC
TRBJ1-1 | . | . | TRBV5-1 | CASSLTWGGRAFF | TGCGCCAGCAGCTTGACTTGGGGGGGAAGAGCTTTCTTT
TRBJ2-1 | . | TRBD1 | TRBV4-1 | CASSQTGQGLNEQFF | TGCGCCAGCAGCCAAACGGGACAGGGTCTGAATGAGCAGTTCTTC
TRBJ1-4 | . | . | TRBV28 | CASSLKGATNEKLFF | TGTGCCAGCAGTTTGAAGGGGGCAACTAATGAAAAACTGTTTTTT
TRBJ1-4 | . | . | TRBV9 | CASSPQGKGKLFF | TGTGCCAGCAGCCCGCAGGGTAAGGGAAAACTGTTTTTT
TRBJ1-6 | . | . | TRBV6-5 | CASRIGQPHSPLHF | TGTGCCAGCAGAATAGGACAGCCGCATTCACCCCTCCACTTT
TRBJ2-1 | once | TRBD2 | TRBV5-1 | CASTPGLGRNNNEQFF | TGCGCCAGCACTCCGGGACTAGGTCGTAATAACAATGAGCAGTTCTTC
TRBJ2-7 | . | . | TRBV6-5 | CASTTGYEQYF | TGTGCCAGCACCACCGGCTACGAGCAGTACTTC
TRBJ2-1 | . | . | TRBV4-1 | CASSQGSGLDSYNEQFF | TGCGCCAGCAGCCAAGGTAGCGGCCTGGACTCCTACAATGAGCAGTTCTTC
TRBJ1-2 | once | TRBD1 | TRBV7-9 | CASTGTGSYTF | TGTGCCAGCACCGGGACAGGGAGCTACACCTTC
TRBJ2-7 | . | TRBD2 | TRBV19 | CASNSWTRPYEQYF | TGTGCCAGTAACTCATGGACTAGACCCTACGAGCAGTACTTC
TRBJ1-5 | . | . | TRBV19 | CASSPHLQPQHF | TGTGCCAGTAGTCCCCACTTACAGCCCCAGCATTTT
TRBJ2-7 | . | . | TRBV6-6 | CASSPGVYEQYF | TGTGCCAGCAGCCCAGGGGTCTACGAGCAGTACTTC
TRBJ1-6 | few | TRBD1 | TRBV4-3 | CASSHLDRVYNSPLHF | TGCGCCAGCAGCCACCTGGACAGGGTGTATAATTCACCCCTCCACTTT